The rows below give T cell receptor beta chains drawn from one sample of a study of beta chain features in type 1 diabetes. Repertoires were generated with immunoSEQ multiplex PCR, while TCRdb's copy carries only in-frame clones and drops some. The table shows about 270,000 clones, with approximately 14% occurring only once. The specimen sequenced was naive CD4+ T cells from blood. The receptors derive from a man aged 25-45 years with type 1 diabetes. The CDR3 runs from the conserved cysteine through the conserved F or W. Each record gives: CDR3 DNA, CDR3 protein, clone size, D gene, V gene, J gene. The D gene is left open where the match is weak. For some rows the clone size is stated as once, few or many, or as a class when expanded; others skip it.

cdr3_nt: TGTGCCAGCAGCTTACGGACTAGCGGGACGGAATTAAATGAGCAGTTCTTC; cdr3_aa: CASSLRTSGTELNEQFF; clone_size: -; d_call: TRBD2; v_call: TRBV7-3; j_call: TRBJ2-1
cdr3_nt: TGCAGCGCGACCGGGACTAGCCAGGGGAATGAGCAGTTCTTC; cdr3_aa: CSATGTSQGNEQFF; clone_size: few; d_call: TRBD2; v_call: TRBV29-1; j_call: TRBJ2-1
cdr3_nt: TGTGCCAGCAGCCCAGGGGTAGGCAAAGAGACCCAGTACTTC; cdr3_aa: CASSPGVGKETQYF; clone_size: -; d_call: -; v_call: TRBV28; j_call: TRBJ2-5
cdr3_nt: TGTGCCAGCAGCCCAGGTCTGGGAGAGACCCAGTACTTC; cdr3_aa: CASSPGLGETQYF; clone_size: -; d_call: -; v_call: TRBV14; j_call: TRBJ2-5
cdr3_nt: TGTGCCAGCAGCAGCAGGACAGGGTCCTATGGCTACACCTTC; cdr3_aa: CASSSRTGSYGYTF; clone_size: -; d_call: TRBD1; v_call: TRBV2; j_call: TRBJ1-2
cdr3_nt: TGTGCCAGCAGCTTAACAGGGCGGGAAGAGACCCAGTACTTC; cdr3_aa: CASSLTGREETQYF; clone_size: -; d_call: -; v_call: TRBV5-6; j_call: TRBJ2-5
cdr3_nt: TGTGCCAGCAGTTCCCCTGGGGGCTGGGACACTGAAGCTTTCTTT; cdr3_aa: CASSSPGGWDTEAFF; clone_size: -; d_call: -; v_call: TRBV6-1; j_call: TRBJ1-1
cdr3_nt: TGTGCCAGCAGTTCGGGACAGAGGGTGAAAGGAGGAGCTTTCTTT; cdr3_aa: CASSSGQRVKGGAFF; clone_size: few; d_call: TRBD1; v_call: TRBV28; j_call: TRBJ1-1
cdr3_nt: TGTGCCACCAGCAGAGATAGAGTCTCTGGAAACACCATATATTTT; cdr3_aa: CATSRDRVSGNTIYF; clone_size: -; d_call: -; v_call: TRBV15; j_call: TRBJ1-3
cdr3_nt: TGCGCCAGCAGCACCGGACTAGCCTACAATGAGCAGTTCTTC; cdr3_aa: CASSTGLAYNEQFF; clone_size: few; d_call: TRBD2; v_call: TRBV5-1; j_call: TRBJ2-1
cdr3_nt: TGTGCCAGCACCCCGACAGGGTTTTCCTATGGCTACACCTTC; cdr3_aa: CASTPTGFSYGYTF; clone_size: -; d_call: TRBD1; v_call: TRBV7-2; j_call: TRBJ1-2
cdr3_nt: TGCAGCGCTGGTTCCCAGAGACTAGCGGTTAGCACAGATACGCAGTATTTT; cdr3_aa: CSAGSQRLAVSTDTQYF; clone_size: few; d_call: TRBD2; v_call: TRBV29-1; j_call: TRBJ2-3
cdr3_nt: TGCAGCGTTGATGGGACTAGCGGCGCGGAGACCCAGTACTTC; cdr3_aa: CSVDGTSGAETQYF; clone_size: few; d_call: TRBD2; v_call: TRBV29-1; j_call: TRBJ2-5
cdr3_nt: TGTGCCAGCGGCAATGGGAGGGGCAATCAGCCCCAGCATTTT; cdr3_aa: CASGNGRGNQPQHF; clone_size: few; d_call: -; v_call: TRBV2; j_call: TRBJ1-5
cdr3_nt: TGTGCCAGCAGCCGGGGGATTACCTCCTACAATGAGCAGTTCTTC; cdr3_aa: CASSRGITSYNEQFF; clone_size: few; d_call: -; v_call: TRBV7-2; j_call: TRBJ2-1
cdr3_nt: TGTGCCACCAGCGGGGAAGACCAGGGAAACTATGGCTACACCTTC; cdr3_aa: CATSGEDQGNYGYTF; clone_size: few; d_call: -; v_call: TRBV15; j_call: TRBJ1-2
cdr3_nt: TGTGCCAGCAGCGAGAAAAGGCAGGGGGGTTCTGAAGCTTTCTTT; cdr3_aa: CASSEKRQGGSEAFF; clone_size: few; d_call: TRBD1; v_call: TRBV7-8; j_call: TRBJ1-1
cdr3_nt: TGTGCCAGCAGCCAAGATCCCGGGAGCTTCGATGAGCAGTTCTTC; cdr3_aa: CASSQDPGSFDEQFF; clone_size: few; d_call: -; v_call: TRBV4-2; j_call: TRBJ2-1
cdr3_nt: TGTGCCAGCAGCATCGGACAGGGTCTCTCCTACGAGCAGTACTTC; cdr3_aa: CASSIGQGLSYEQYF; clone_size: -; d_call: TRBD1; v_call: TRBV11-3; j_call: TRBJ2-7
cdr3_nt: TGTGCCAGCAGTCCACCGGGACCCCAGGGGATGGGCTACACCTTC; cdr3_aa: CASSPPGPQGMGYTF; clone_size: -; d_call: -; v_call: TRBV28; j_call: TRBJ1-2
cdr3_nt: TGTGCCAGCAGCTCGTATGATACGCAGTATTTT; cdr3_aa: CASSSYDTQYF; clone_size: -; d_call: -; v_call: TRBV7-3; j_call: TRBJ2-3
cdr3_nt: TGTGCCAGCAGTTTAACGGGTCGCTCCTACAATGAGCAGTTCTTC; cdr3_aa: CASSLTGRSYNEQFF; clone_size: -; d_call: -; v_call: TRBV28; j_call: TRBJ2-1
cdr3_nt: TGTGCCAGCAGCTTAGTGGCGGGAGGGAGCACAGATACGCAGTATTTT; cdr3_aa: CASSLVAGGSTDTQYF; clone_size: -; d_call: TRBD2; v_call: TRBV7-2; j_call: TRBJ2-3
cdr3_nt: TGCAGCGTCTATTCTAGCGGGAGGTCCTACAATGAGCAGTTCTTC; cdr3_aa: CSVYSSGRSYNEQFF; clone_size: few; d_call: TRBD2; v_call: TRBV29-1; j_call: TRBJ2-1
cdr3_nt: TGTGCCAGCAGCGTAGGAGGGACAACCTACGAGCAGTACTTC; cdr3_aa: CASSVGGTTYEQYF; clone_size: -; d_call: -; v_call: TRBV9; j_call: TRBJ2-7
cdr3_nt: TGTGCCACCAGCAGAGATTCTGCAGCGGAGATAGCTTTCTTT; cdr3_aa: CATSRDSAAEIAFF; clone_size: -; d_call: -; v_call: TRBV15; j_call: TRBJ1-1
cdr3_nt: TGCGCCAGCAGCCTCCTGAGCTCCTACAATGAGCAGTTCTTC; cdr3_aa: CASSLLSSYNEQFF; clone_size: few; d_call: -; v_call: TRBV5-1; j_call: TRBJ2-1
cdr3_nt: TGTGCCAGCAGTCCCTTTAGTATCTATGGCTACACCTTC; cdr3_aa: CASSPFSIYGYTF; clone_size: -; d_call: -; v_call: TRBV6-5; j_call: TRBJ1-2
cdr3_nt: TGTGCCAGTAGTGATTCGGAGCAAGAGACCCAGTACTTC; cdr3_aa: CASSDSEQETQYF; clone_size: few; d_call: -; v_call: TRBV19; j_call: TRBJ2-5
cdr3_nt: TGTGCCAGCTCACCCACAGGGATAAGTGAAAAACTGTTTTTT; cdr3_aa: CASSPTGISEKLFF; clone_size: -; d_call: -; v_call: TRBV18; j_call: TRBJ1-4